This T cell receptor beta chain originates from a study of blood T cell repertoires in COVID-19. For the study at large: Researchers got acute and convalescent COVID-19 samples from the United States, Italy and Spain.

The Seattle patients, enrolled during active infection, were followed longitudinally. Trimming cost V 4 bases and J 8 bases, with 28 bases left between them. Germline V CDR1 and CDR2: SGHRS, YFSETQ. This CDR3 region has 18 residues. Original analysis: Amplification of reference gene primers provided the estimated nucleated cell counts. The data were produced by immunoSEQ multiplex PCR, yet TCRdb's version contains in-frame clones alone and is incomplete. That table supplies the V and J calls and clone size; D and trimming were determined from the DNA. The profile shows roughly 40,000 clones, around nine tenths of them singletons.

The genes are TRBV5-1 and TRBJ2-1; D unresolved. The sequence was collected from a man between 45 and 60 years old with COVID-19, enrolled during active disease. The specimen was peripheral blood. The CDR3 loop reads CASSPDIPGPDIHHEQFF. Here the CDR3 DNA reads TGCGCCAGCAGCCCAGACATTCCTGGGCCAGATATACACCATGAGCAGTTCTTC.